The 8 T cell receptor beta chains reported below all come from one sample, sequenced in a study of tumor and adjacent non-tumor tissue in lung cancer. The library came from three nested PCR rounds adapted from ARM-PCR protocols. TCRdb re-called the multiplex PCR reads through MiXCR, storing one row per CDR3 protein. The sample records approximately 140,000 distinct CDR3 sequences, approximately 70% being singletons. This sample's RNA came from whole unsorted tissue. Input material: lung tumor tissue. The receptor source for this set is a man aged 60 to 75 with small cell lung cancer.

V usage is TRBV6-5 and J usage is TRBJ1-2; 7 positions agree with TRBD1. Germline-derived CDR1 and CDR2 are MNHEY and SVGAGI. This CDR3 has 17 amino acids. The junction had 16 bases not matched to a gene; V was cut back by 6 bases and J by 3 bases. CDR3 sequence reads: CASRTLAGGKWDYGYTF. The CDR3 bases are TGTGCCAGCAGAACTCTAGCAGGGGGTAAGTGGGACTATGGCTACACCTTC.

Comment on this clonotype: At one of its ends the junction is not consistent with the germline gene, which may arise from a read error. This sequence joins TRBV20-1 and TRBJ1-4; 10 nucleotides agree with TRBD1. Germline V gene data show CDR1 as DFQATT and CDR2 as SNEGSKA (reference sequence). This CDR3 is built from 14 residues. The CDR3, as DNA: TGCACTGCTAGAGGGGACAGGGGTGGGGAAAAACTGTTTTTT. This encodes CTARGDRGGEKLFF.

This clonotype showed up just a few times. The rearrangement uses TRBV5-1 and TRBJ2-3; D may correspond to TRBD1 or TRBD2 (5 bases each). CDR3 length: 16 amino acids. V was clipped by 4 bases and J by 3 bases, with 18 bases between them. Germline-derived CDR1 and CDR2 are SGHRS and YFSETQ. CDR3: CASSAGGAGITDTQYF. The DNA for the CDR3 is TGCGCCAGCAGCGCGGGTGGGGCCGGAATTACAGATACGCAGTATTTT.

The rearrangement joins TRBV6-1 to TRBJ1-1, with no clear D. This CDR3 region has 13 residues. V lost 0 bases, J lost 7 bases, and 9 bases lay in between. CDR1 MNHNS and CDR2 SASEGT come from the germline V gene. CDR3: CASSEAAYGEAFF. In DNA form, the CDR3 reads TGTGCCAGCAGTGAAGCAGCTTACGGTGAAGCTTTCTTT.

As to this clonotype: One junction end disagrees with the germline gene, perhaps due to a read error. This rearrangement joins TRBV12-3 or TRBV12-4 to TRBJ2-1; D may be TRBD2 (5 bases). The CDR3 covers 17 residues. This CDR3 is CASTSTRQRGSYNEHFF. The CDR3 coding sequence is TGTGCCAGCACTTCAACCCGCCAGAGAGGGTCCTACAATGAGCATTTCTTC.

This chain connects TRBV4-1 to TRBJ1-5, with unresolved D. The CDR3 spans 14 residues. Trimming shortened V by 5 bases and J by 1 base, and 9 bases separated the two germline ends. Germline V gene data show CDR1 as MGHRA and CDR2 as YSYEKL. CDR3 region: CASSRLKSNQPQHF. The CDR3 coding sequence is TGCGCCAGCAGCAGGTTAAAGAGCAATCAGCCCCAGCATTTT.

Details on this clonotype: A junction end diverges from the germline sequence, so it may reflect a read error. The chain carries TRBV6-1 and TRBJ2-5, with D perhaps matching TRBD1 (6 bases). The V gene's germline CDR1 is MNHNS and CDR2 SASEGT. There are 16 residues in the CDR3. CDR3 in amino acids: CASKRGTWGVIETQYF. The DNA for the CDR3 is TGCGCCAGCAAGAGGGGGACATGGGGCGTGATAGAGACCCAGTACTTC.

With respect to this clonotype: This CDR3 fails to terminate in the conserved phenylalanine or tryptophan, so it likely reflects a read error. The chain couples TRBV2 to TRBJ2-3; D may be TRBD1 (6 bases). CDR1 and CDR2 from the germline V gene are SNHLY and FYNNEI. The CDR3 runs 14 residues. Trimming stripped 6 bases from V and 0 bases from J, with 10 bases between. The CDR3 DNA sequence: TGTGCCAGCAGGCCGGGACAAAGCACAGATACGCAGTATTTA. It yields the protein CASRPGQSTDTQYL.